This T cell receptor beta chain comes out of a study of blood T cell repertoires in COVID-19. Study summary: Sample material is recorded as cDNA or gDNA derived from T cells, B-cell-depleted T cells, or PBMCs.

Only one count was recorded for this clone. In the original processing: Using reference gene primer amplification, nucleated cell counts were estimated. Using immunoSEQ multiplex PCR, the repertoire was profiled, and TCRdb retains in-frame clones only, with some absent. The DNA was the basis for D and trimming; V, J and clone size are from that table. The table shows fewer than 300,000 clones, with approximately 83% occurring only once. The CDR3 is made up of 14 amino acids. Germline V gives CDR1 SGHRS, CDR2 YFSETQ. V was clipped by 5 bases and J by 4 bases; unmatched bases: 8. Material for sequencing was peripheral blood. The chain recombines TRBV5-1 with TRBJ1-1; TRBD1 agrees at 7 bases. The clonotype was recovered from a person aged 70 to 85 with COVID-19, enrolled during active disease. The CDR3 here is CASSYRQGGTEAFF. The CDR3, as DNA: TGCGCCAGCAGTTACCGACAGGGAGGCACTGAAGCTTTCTTT.